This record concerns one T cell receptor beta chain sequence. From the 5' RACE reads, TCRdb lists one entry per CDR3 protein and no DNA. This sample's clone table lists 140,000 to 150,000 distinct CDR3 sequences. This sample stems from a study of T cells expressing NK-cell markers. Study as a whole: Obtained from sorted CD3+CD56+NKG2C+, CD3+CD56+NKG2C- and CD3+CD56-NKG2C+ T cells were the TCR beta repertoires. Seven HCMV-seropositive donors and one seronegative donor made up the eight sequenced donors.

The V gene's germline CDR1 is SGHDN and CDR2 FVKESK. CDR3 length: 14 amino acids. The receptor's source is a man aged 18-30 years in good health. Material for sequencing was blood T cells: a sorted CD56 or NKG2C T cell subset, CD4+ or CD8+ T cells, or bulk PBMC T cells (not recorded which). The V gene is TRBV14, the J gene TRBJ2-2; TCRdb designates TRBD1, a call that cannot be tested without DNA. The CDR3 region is CASSQGQVAGELFF.